Listed below are T cell receptor beta chains from one sample, sequenced in a study of T cell clusters in autoimmune cytopenias. TCRdb re-called the multiplex PCR reads, yielding one record per CDR3 amino acid sequence without DNA. The sample data list approximately 15,000 distinct CDR3 sequences. Sequenced: peripheral blood. The receptors were gathered from a human donor with an autoimmune cytopenia or autoimmune hepatitis (not recorded which). Both conserved end residues are part of each CDR3. Some rows have no size entry. The others give once, few or many, or a class for an expanded clone.

TRBV19,TRBJ1-1,.,CASSTLGYTEAFF
TRBV12-3/TRBV12-4,TRBJ2-3,.,CASSPRLAGDRDTQYF
TRBV5-4,TRBJ2-1,.,CASSPGLLAGGGEQFF
TRBV6-5,TRBJ2-6,.,CASSYRRAGQFSGANVLTF
TRBV6-2/TRBV6-3,TRBJ2-7,.,CASSHPSSPNEQYF
TRBV6-1,TRBJ2-1,.,CASSEPYRTSGMVEQFF
TRBV27,TRBJ1-5,.,CASSLSGATGTHQPQHF
TRBV5-1,TRBJ2-1,.,CASSLDILNEQFF
TRBV6-5,TRBJ1-5,.,CASSDDLQGRNQPQHF
TRBV19,TRBJ1-5,medium-sized,CASSIGRAAQPQHF
TRBV30,TRBJ2-7,.,CAWKGVGGISYEQYF
TRBV5-1,TRBJ1-6,.,CASSAGAQNSPLHF
TRBV6-1,TRBJ2-1,.,CASSEAWGLAGAYNEQFF
TRBV18,TRBJ1-5,.,CASSPLDSNQPQHF
TRBV5-1,TRBJ2-7,.,CASSLVGTQSYEQYF